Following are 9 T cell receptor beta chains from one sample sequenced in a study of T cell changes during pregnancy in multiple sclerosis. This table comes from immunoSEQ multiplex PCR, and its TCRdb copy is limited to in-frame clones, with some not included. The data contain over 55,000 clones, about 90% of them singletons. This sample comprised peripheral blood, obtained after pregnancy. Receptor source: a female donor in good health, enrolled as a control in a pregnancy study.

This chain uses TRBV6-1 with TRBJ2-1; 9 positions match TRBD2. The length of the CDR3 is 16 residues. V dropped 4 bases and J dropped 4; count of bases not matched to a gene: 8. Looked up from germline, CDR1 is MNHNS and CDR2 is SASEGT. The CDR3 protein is CASSVAGAGGYNEQFF. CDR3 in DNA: TGTGCCAGCAGTGTGGCGGGAGCGGGGGGTTACAATGAGCAGTTCTTC.

As DNA, the CDR3 is TGCAGTGCAGCGGGGTTGGCTGAAGCTTTCTTT. Translated: CSAAGLAEAFF. V is TRBV20-1 and J is TRBJ1-1, with D unclear. Germline CDR1 DFQATT, CDR2 SNEGSKA (reference sequence). CDR3 length equals 11 residues. The V end was cut by 6 bases, the J end by 6 bases, with 11 bases between.

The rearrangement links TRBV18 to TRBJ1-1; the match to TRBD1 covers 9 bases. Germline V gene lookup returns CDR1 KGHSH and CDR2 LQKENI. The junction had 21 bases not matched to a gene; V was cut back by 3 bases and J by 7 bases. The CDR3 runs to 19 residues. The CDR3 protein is CASSPLDRGPGFLRDEAFF. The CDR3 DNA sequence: TGTGCCAGCTCACCTTTGGACAGGGGACCCGGATTTTTGAGGGATGAAGCTTTCTTT.

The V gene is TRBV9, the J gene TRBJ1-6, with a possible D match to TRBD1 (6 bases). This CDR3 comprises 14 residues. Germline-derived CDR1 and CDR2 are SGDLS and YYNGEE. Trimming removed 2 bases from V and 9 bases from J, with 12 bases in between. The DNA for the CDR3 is TGTGCCAGCAGCGTCGGACAGTATGGTTCACCCCTCCACTTT. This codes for CASSVGQYGSPLHF.

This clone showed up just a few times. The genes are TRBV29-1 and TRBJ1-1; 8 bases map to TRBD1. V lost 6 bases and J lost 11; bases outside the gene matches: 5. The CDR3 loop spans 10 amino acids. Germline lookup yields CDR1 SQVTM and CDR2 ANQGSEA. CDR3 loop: CSVLDRAAFF. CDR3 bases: TGCAGCGTCTTGGACAGGGCTGCTTTCTTT.

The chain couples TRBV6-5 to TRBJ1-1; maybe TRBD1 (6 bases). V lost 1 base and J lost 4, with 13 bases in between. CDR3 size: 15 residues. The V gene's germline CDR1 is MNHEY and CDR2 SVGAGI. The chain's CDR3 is CASSYFQGKATEAFF. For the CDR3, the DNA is TGTGCCAGCAGTTACTTCCAGGGGAAGGCCACTGAAGCTTTCTTT.

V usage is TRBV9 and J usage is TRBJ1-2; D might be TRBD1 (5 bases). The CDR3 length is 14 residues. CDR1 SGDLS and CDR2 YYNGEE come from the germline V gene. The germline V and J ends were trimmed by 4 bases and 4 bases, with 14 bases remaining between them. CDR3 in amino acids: CASSPIGAVYGYTF. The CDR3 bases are TGTGCCAGCAGCCCTATTGGGGCCGTCTATGGCTACACCTTC.

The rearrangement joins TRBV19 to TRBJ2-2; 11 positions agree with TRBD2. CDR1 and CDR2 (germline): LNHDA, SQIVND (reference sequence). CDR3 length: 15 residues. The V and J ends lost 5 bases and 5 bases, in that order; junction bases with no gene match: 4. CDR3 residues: CASSRWTSGTGELFF. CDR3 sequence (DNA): TGTGCCAGTAGTCGATGGACTAGCGGGACCGGGGAGCTGTTTTTT.

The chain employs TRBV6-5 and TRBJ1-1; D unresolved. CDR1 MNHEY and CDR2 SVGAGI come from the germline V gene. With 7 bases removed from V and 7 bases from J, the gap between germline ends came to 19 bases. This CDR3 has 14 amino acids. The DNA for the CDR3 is TGTGCCAGCACCGGCTCCGGGGAATTAGGTGAAGCTTTCTTT. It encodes CASTGSGELGEAFF.